A single sample gave rise to the 27 T cell receptor beta chains below, sequenced in a study of OX40 agonist ivuxolimab in advanced cancers. Clones were read by immunoSEQ multiplex PCR, and TCRdb kept only the in-frame ones, dropping some. Altogether 50,000 to 65,000 clones are present, about 83% being singletons, with the ten largest covering roughly 0.79%. Material: CD4+ or CD8+ T cells sorted from blood, obtained in a trial of the OX40 agonist ivuxolimab. These receptors were obtained from an adult with an advanced solid tumor such as melanoma, head and neck, liver or kidney cancer.

This chain uses TRBV12-5 with TRBJ2-5, with a weak D call TRBD1 (7 bases). V gave up 7 bases and J gave up 4 bases, with 16 bases separating them. The V gene's germline CDR1 is LGHNT and CDR2 FRNRAP. The CDR3 sequence is 14 residues long. In DNA form, the CDR3 reads TGTGCTAGTGCCCCCCAGGGGGGACGAGAGACCCAGTACTTC. The encoded protein is CASAPQGGRETQYF.

V usage is TRBV18 and J usage is TRBJ2-7; tentatively, D is TRBD2 (6 bases). The CDR3 length is 18 residues. Germline values: CDR1 KGHSH, CDR2 LQKENI. Deletions cut 5 bases from V and 2 bases from J, with 25 bases between. CDR3 DNA sequence: TGTGCCAGCTCAGCAGGGTCGAGCCGGGGACTGTGGGCCTACGAGCAGTACTTC. Translating gives CASSAGSSRGLWAYEQYF. Filled out from reference TRBV18 and TRBJ2-7, the complete variable domain reads NAGVMQNPRHLVRRRGQEARLRCSPMKGHSHVYWYRQLPEEGLKFMVYLQKENIIDESGMPKERFSAEFPKEGPSILRIQQVVRGDSAAYFCASSAGSSRGLWAYEQYFGPGTRLTVT.

The J gene is TRBJ2-2, the V gene TRBV4-1; 9 bases are a match to TRBD2. The junction had 7 bases not matched to a gene; V was cut back by 1 base and J by 4 bases. Germline V gives CDR1 MGHRA, CDR2 YSYEKL. This CDR3 region has 17 residues. CDR3 nucleotides: TGCGCCAGCAGCCAAGCGGAGCGGGGGGCCGGCACCGGGGAGCTGTTTTTT. Its protein product is CASSQAERGAGTGELFF.

The chain joins TRBV7-2 to TRBJ2-7; a possible D gene is TRBD1 (5 bases). The V gene lost 5 bases and the J gene lost 6 bases, with 20 bases spanning the gap. CDR1 and CDR2 from the germline V gene are SGHTA and FQGNSA. This CDR3 is built from 15 residues. CDR3 loop: CASSPYGAGKGEQYF. Written as DNA, the CDR3 is TGTGCCAGCAGCCCTTATGGAGCAGGGAAAGGCGAGCAGTACTTC.

V is TRBV19 and J is TRBJ1-2; no definite D call. The V end lost 3 bases, the J end lost 2 bases, and 16 bases lay between the germline ends. The germline CDR1 and CDR2 sequences are LNHDA and SQIVND (reference sequence). The CDR3 sequence is 16 residues long. The CDR3 nucleotides read TGTGCCAGTAGTATCGACCCCGGGATAAGGAACTATGGCTACACCTTC. This gives the protein CASSIDPGIRNYGYTF.

The chain combines TRBV7-9 with TRBJ2-1, with D possibly called TRBD1 or TRBD2 (5 bases each). The CDR3 runs 16 residues. V was trimmed by 5 bases and J by 9 bases, leaving 23 bases between them. Germline CDR1 is SEHNR and CDR2 is FQNEAQ (reference sequence). The CDR3 loop reads CASSPIEGLERGEQFF. The CDR3 nucleotides read TGTGCCAGCAGCCCCATAGAGGGTCTCGAAAGGGGTGAGCAGTTCTTC. Full variable domain (remainder filled in from reference TRBV7-9 and TRBJ2-1): DTGVSQNPRHKITKRGQNVTFRCDPISEHNRLYWYRQTLGQGPEFLTYFQNEAQLEKSRLLSDRFSAERPKGSFSTLEIQRTEQGDSAMYLCASSPIEGLERGEQFFGPGTRLTVL.

The chain is built from TRBV18 and TRBJ2-6, with 8 bases matching TRBD1. Per germline, CDR1 KGHSH and CDR2 LQKENI. The CDR3 extends over 17 amino acids. With V trimmed by 8 bases and J by 1 base, 10 bases remained unmatched. CDR3 bases: TGTGCCAGCGCCAGACAGGGGCCCGGGTCTGGGGCCAACGTCCTGACTTTC. Its protein is CASARQGPGSGANVLTF.

The rearrangement links TRBV10-3 to TRBJ1-1; D gene unclear. Germline lookup yields CDR1 ENHRY and CDR2 SYGVKD. The germline V and J ends were trimmed by 5 bases and 4 bases, with 11 bases remaining between them. CDR3 length equals 13 residues. CDR3 residues: CAISLGASTEAFF. CDR3 nucleotides: TGTGCCATCAGTCTTGGAGCGAGCACTGAAGCTTTCTTT.

This chain uses TRBV19 with TRBJ1-1, with D possibly TRBD1 on 6 matching bases. The germline V gene encodes CDR1 LNHDA and CDR2 SQIVND (reference sequence). This CDR3 has 12 amino acids. V lost 10 bases and J lost 4, with 13 bases in between. CDR3 nucleotides: TGTGCCACGGTGGGGGCTCGCACTGAAGCTTTCTTT. Amino acid sequence: CATVGARTEAFF.

This chain uses TRBV30 with TRBJ1-5, with 9 bases aligning to TRBD1. CDR1 and CDR2 (germline): GTSNPN, SVGIG (reference sequence). The CDR3 runs 12 residues. V lost 2 bases, J lost 9 bases, and 2 bases stayed unmatched. The CDR3 DNA is TGTGCCTGGAGTATGGGACAGGGGCCCCAGCATTTT. Protein product: CAWSMGQGPQHF.

V usage is TRBV14 and J usage is TRBJ2-1; possibly TRBD2 for D (6 bases). The V gene lost 3 bases and the J gene lost 0 bases, with 12 bases spanning the gap. Germline V gene data show CDR1 as SGHDN and CDR2 as FVKESK. This CDR3 is 16 amino acids long. In DNA form, the CDR3 reads TGTGCCAGCAGCCATCTTAGCGGATTCTCCTACAATGAGCAGTTCTTC. It yields the protein CASSHLSGFSYNEQFF. Complete variable domain (other parts from reference TRBV14 and TRBJ2-1): EAGVTQFPSHSVIEKGQTVTLRCDPISGHDNLYWYRRVMGKEIKFLLHFVKESKQDESGMPNNRFLAERTGGTYSTLKVQPAELEDSGVYFCASSHLSGFSYNEQFFGPGTRLTVL.

V is TRBV7-2 and J is TRBJ2-7; 7 nucleotides match TRBD2. CDR1 is SGHTA, CDR2 FQGNSA, per germline. V lost 4 bases and J lost 5; bases outside the gene matches: 11. This CDR3 has 15 amino acids. CDR3 nucleotide sequence: TGTGCCAGCAGCTCGGTTTCGGCGGGAGTTAACGAGCAGTACTTC. Amino acid sequence: CASSSVSAGVNEQYF.

The chain links TRBV18 to TRBJ1-5, with D uncertain. CDR3 length equals 14 residues. Germline loops: CDR1 KGHSH, CDR2 LQKENI. V was clipped by 2 bases and J by 0 bases, with 5 bases between them. CDR3 DNA: TGTGCCAGCTCACCAGGGGTTAGCAATCAGCCCCAGCATTTT. Protein product: CASSPGVSNQPQHF.

V gene TRBV11-2 combines with J gene TRBJ2-1; 12 bases map to TRBD2. Trimming cost V 5 bases and J 10 bases; bases outside gene matches: 9. Per germline, CDR1 SGHAT and CDR2 FQNNGV. The CDR3 consists of 15 residues. CDR3 amino acids: CASSPSGRALREQFF. The CDR3 coding sequence is TGTGCCAGCAGCCCTAGCGGGAGGGCCCTCCGGGAGCAGTTCTTC.

In its sample, this clone was seen a few times. The V gene is TRBV10-3, the J gene TRBJ2-2; 10 bases are a match to TRBD1. CDR3 length equals 14 residues. V dropped 7 bases and J dropped 6; count of bases not matched to a gene: 5. Per germline, CDR1 ENHRY and CDR2 SYGVKD. CDR3 nucleotide sequence: TGTGCCATCACCGACAGGGGGCGGGCCGGGGAGCTGTTTTTT. Its protein product is CAITDRGRAGELFF.

J is TRBJ2-2 and V is TRBV7-6, with TRBD1 matching over 8 bases. The V segment lost 2 bases and the J segment 7 bases; nucleotides outside the gene matches: 3. CDR1 is SGHVS, CDR2 FNYEAQ, per germline. The CDR3 is 14 amino acids. CDR3 sequence (DNA): TGTGCCAGCAGCTTACAGGGGGCTGGCGGGGAGCTGTTTTTT. It codes for CASSLQGAGGELFF.

This clone is a singleton in its sample. This rearrangement joins TRBV5-6 to TRBJ2-5, with TRBD2 identical over 12 bases. The V and J ends lost 4 bases and 13 bases, in that order; junction bases with no gene match: 8. Germline values: CDR1 SGHDT, CDR2 YYEEEE. The CDR3 consists of 13 residues. CDR3 region: CASSPGLAGKRYF. The CDR3 nucleotides read TGTGCCAGCAGCCCCGGACTAGCGGGGAAGAGGTACTTC.

The chain joins TRBV9 to TRBJ1-4; D ambiguous. CDR3 length: 16 residues. Trimming left V 0 bases short and J 0 bases short, with 9 bases between. Germline lookup yields CDR1 SGDLS and CDR2 YYNGEE. The CDR3 loop is CASSVGPVATNEKLFF. The CDR3 nucleotides read TGTGCCAGCAGCGTAGGCCCCGTGGCAACTAATGAAAAACTGTTTTTT.

The chain joins TRBV18 to TRBJ2-2; tentatively, D is TRBD1 (5 bases). The V end was cut by 8 bases, the J end by 1 base, with 11 bases between. In germline, CDR1 is KGHSH, CDR2 LQKENI. There are 14 residues in the CDR3. CDR3 residues: CASAPQGNTGELFF. DNA of the CDR3: TGTGCCAGCGCTCCTCAGGGGAACACCGGGGAGCTGTTTTTT.

The chain combines TRBV5-1 with TRBJ2-2, with D possibly being TRBD1 (5 bases). This CDR3 contains 14 residues. Between the trimmed V and J ends, which lost 4 bases and 3 bases, there was a span of 10 bases. The germline V gene encodes CDR1 SGHRS and CDR2 YFSETQ. CDR3 region: CASSETGDTGELFF. The CDR3 bases are TGCGCCAGCAGCGAAACAGGCGACACCGGGGAGCTGTTTTTT.

CDR3 protein: CAWTKTGPNEKLFF. CDR3 DNA sequence: TGTGCCTGGACTAAGACAGGACCTAATGAAAAACTGTTTTTT. The gene calls are TRBV30 and TRBJ1-4; D possibly corresponds to TRBD1 (6 bases). This CDR3 has 14 amino acids. In germline, CDR1 is GTSNPN, CDR2 SVGIG (reference sequence). Trimming took off 4 bases at V and 3 bases at J, with 12 bases between the two ends.

V gene TRBV5-1 combines with J gene TRBJ1-2; possible D gene TRBD1, 5 bases. The germline CDR1 and CDR2 sequences are SGHRS and YFSETQ. V was shortened by 4 bases and J by 3 bases, with 13 bases between the two germline ends. This CDR3 has 14 residues. DNA of the CDR3: TGCGCCAGCAGCCCGGGAAAAGGGGACTATGGCTACACCTTC. Encoded protein: CASSPGKGDYGYTF.

The V and J genes are TRBV6-6 and TRBJ1-2, with 8 nucleotides matching TRBD1. This CDR3 contains 15 residues. The ends lost 0 bases at V and 8 bases at J; junction bases unmatched: 8. Germline assignment: CDR1 MNHNY and CDR2 SVGAGI (reference sequence). CDR3 region: CASSYSVTGGYGYTF. DNA of the CDR3: TGTGCCAGCAGTTACTCGGTCACAGGGGGTTACGGCTACACCTTC.

V and J are TRBV5-1 and TRBJ2-5, with 9 bases aligning to TRBD1. The CDR3 loop spans 15 amino acids. The J segment lost 5 bases and the V segment lost 1 base, leaving 6 bases of the junction unmatched. Per the germline V gene, CDR1 is SGHRS and CDR2 is YFSETQ. The DNA of the CDR3 is TGCGCCAGCAGCTTGAGGACAGGGGTGAGCGAGACCCAGTACTTC. Translated, it gives CASSLRTGVSETQYF.

V and J are TRBV19 and TRBJ2-7, with D possibly matching TRBD1 (5 bases). There are 16 residues in the CDR3. With 7 bases removed from V and 5 bases from J, the gap between germline ends came to 24 bases. Germline V gene lookup returns CDR1 LNHDA and CDR2 SQIVND (reference sequence). The CDR3 here is CASKTTVSPVSNEQYF. The CDR3 region has the DNA TGTGCCAGTAAAACGACAGTGAGTCCGGTAAGTAACGAGCAGTACTTC.

CDR3 DNA: TGCGCCAGCAGTCAACAGACAGGGCTGGAGACCTACGAGCAGTACTTC. It translates to CASSQQTGLETYEQYF. The chain combines TRBV23-1 with TRBJ2-7; 7 bases fit TRBD1. TRBV23-1 is annotated as an ORF whose role is uncertain. CDR3 length: 16 residues. V dropped 2 bases and J dropped 2; count of bases not matched to a gene: 9.

The chain recombines TRBV5-4 with TRBJ1-4; tentative D call: TRBD1 (6 bases). Germline V gene lookup returns CDR1 SGHNT and CDR2 YYREEE (reference sequence). The CDR3 covers 15 residues. The germline V and J ends were trimmed by 3 bases and 4 bases, with 13 bases remaining between them. The CDR3 reads CASSSGGKLNEKLFF. Written as DNA, the CDR3 is TGTGCCAGCAGCTCGGGGGGCAAACTTAATGAAAAACTGTTTTTT.